These T cell receptor beta chains were read from a single sample in a study of blood T cells in healthy people across ages. TCRdb processed the 5' RACE reads anew with MiXCR; each CDR3 protein has one entry. The table records hundreds of thousands of distinct CDR3 sequences, less than 45% of them present only once. The sequenced sample was blood. The receptors originated from a man aged 80 or over in good health. Both conserved end residues are part of each CDR3. Each record gives: J gene, V gene, D gene, clone size, CDR3 protein, CDR3 DNA. D genes are given only for firm matches. Expanded clones get a size class; other rows say once, few or many, or leave the size out.

J: TRBJ2-1
V: TRBV20-1
D: -
size: -
CDR3: CSAPNLQAYNEQFF
DNA: TGCAGTGCCCCGAATCTTCAGGCCTACAATGAGCAGTTCTTC

J: TRBJ2-3
V: TRBV7-9
D: -
size: -
CDR3: CASSLGGVLVEQYF
DNA: TGTGCCAGCAGCTTGGGGGGCGTTCTGGTGGAGCAGTATTTT

J: TRBJ2-7
V: TRBV28
D: TRBD1
size: many
CDR3: CASTGTGSYEQYF
DNA: TGTGCCAGCACCGGGACAGGGTCCTACGAGCAGTACTTC

J: TRBJ2-5
V: TRBV5-1
D: TRBD1
size: -
CDR3: CASSRTGAVQETQYF
DNA: TGCGCCAGCAGCCGAACAGGGGCGGTACAAGAGACCCAGTACTTC

J: TRBJ2-7
V: TRBV5-1
D: -
size: few
CDR3: CASSLVPSAENEQYF
DNA: TGCGCCAGCAGCTTGGTCCCTTCTGCGGAAAACGAGCAGTACTTC

J: TRBJ2-5
V: TRBV6-5
D: TRBD1
size: -
CDR3: CASSAPQGFGETQYF
DNA: TGTGCCAGCAGCGCCCCACAGGGGTTCGGGGAGACCCAGTACTTC

J: TRBJ2-7
V: TRBV3-1
D: TRBD1
size: few
CDR3: CASRGQGVSYEQYF
DNA: TGTGCCAGCAGGGGACAGGGGGTTTCCTACGAGCAGTACTTC

J: TRBJ2-7
V: TRBV6-6
D: -
size: -
CDR3: CASTAQAGFYEQYF
DNA: TGTGCCAGCACCGCCCAGGCGGGGTTCTACGAGCAGTACTTC

J: TRBJ2-5
V: TRBV12-3/TRBV12-4
D: -
size: -
CDR3: CASSLEGDFRYF
DNA: TGTGCCAGCAGTTTAGAGGGGGACTTTCGGTACTTC

J: TRBJ2-1
V: TRBV12-3/TRBV12-4
D: -
size: few
CDR3: CASSFQGSANEQFF
DNA: TGTGCCAGCAGTTTCCAGGGGAGCGCAAATGAGCAGTTCTTC

J: TRBJ2-1
V: TRBV14
D: -
size: -
CDR3: CASSQGTTRYNEQFF
DNA: TGTGCCAGCAGCCAAGGGACAACCAGATACAATGAGCAGTTCTTC

J: TRBJ1-6
V: TRBV5-1
D: -
size: few
CDR3: CASSTGDSPLHF
DNA: TGCGCCAGCAGCACGGGTGATTCACCCCTCCACTTT

J: TRBJ2-7
V: TRBV6-5
D: -
size: many
CDR3: CASRDTLSYEQYF
DNA: TGTGCCAGCAGGGACACCCTCTCCTACGAGCAGTACTTC

J: TRBJ2-2
V: TRBV3-1
D: -
size: -
CDR3: CASSYSGAITGELFF
DNA: TGTGCCAGCAGCTACAGTGGGGCAATCACCGGGGAGCTGTTTTTT

J: TRBJ1-2
V: TRBV6-5
D: -
size: -
CDR3: CASSKTGSSYGYTF
DNA: TGTGCCAGCAGTAAGACAGGAAGCTCCTATGGCTACACCTTC

J: TRBJ2-1
V: TRBV2
D: -
size: -
CDR3: CASSDQGSSYNEQFF
DNA: TGTGCCAGCAGTGATCAAGGGAGCTCCTACAATGAGCAGTTCTTC

J: TRBJ2-4
V: TRBV5-1
D: -
size: -
CDR3: CASRAGQGGGIQYF
DNA: TGCGCCAGCAGGGCGGGCCAGGGAGGTGGCATTCAGTACTTC

J: TRBJ2-7
V: TRBV12-3/TRBV12-4
D: -
size: many
CDR3: CASSPTGQRPYEQYF
DNA: TGTGCCAGCAGTCCGACCGGACAGCGACCCTACGAGCAGTACTTC